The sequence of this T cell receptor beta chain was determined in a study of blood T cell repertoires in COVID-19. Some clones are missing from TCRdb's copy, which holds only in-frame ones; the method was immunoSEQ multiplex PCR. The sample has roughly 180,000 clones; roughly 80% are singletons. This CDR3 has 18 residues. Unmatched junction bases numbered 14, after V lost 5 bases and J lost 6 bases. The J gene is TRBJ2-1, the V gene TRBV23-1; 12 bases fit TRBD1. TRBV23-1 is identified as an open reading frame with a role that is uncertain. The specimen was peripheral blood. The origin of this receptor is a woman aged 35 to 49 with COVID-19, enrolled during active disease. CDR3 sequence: CASSGLFGRDRGLNEQFF. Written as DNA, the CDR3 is TGCGCCAGCAGTGGTCTATTTGGTCGGGACAGGGGGCTCAATGAGCAGTTCTTC.